The text below deals with one T cell receptor beta chain. The antigen is undetermined. UMI labels and 5' RACE were used to prepare the TRB cDNA libraries. Using the 5' RACE reads, TCRdb records one entry per CDR3 protein without DNA. Recorded here are about 45,000 distinct CDR3 sequences; the top ten clones represent roughly 2.5%. The sample originates from a study of CXCR3-negative and CXCR3-positive naive CD8 T cells. The study's findings and limits: With CXCR3 expression partially decreased after cryopreservation, most assays relied on fresh PBMCs. The study found comparably high diversity in both naive subsets and much lower diversity in memory CD8+ cells. The study found that naive CXCR3-negative and CXCR3-positive cells shared TRBV-TRBJ usage, while memory cells differed.

CDR1 SNHLY and CDR2 FYNNEI come from the germline V gene. This CDR3 comprises 15 residues. The chain recombines TRBV2 with TRBJ2-2. This TCR came from a human donor in good health. Some clones in this sample may be carry-over from other donors' samples. The sequencing sample was made of naive CXCR3- CD8+ T cells from blood. Described subset: CD45RO-CCR7+CD27+CD95- naive CD8+ T cells lacking CXCR3 (TNR3-). This CDR3 reads CASSERGGADRELFF.